The sequence of this T cell receptor (beta chain) was determined in a study of regulatory T cells in long-lasting Graves disease. General study findings and limits: Persistent disease favored TRBV28, TRBJ1-2 and TRBJ2-5. Those with persistent Graves' had less TCR diversity than newly diagnosed patients. Accuracy may have suffered from the small sample size.

Trimming shortened V by 10 bases and J by 5 bases, and 14 bases separated the two germline ends. The CDR3 runs 13 residues. In germline, CDR1 is ENHRY, CDR2 SYGVKD. Library construction for TCR beta used iRepertoire HTBI primers and Arm-PCR of CDR3 regions. TCRdb re-derived calls from the multiplex PCR reads in MiXCR, one entry per CDR3 protein. The sample records around 400,000 distinct CDR3 sequences, around 22% being singletons. As to time point: persistent/refractory GD, antithyroid drugs over 5 years with positive TRAb. RNA extracted from PBMCs served as the sequencing template. Enrollment of patients was through an endocrinology department in Xi'an, China. A few counts support this clonotype. Its antigen is still unknown.

The chain recombines TRBV10-3 with TRBJ2-2; D is possibly TRBD2 (5 bases). This receptor was obtained from a female donor with Graves disease. Specimen: peripheral blood mononuclear cells (PBMCs), collected when the disease was refractory, from a patient treated with antithyroid drugs. The CDR3 DNA follows: TGTGCCACCGAATCCCCGGGGACCGGGGAGCTGTTTTTT. This codes for CATESPGTGELFF.